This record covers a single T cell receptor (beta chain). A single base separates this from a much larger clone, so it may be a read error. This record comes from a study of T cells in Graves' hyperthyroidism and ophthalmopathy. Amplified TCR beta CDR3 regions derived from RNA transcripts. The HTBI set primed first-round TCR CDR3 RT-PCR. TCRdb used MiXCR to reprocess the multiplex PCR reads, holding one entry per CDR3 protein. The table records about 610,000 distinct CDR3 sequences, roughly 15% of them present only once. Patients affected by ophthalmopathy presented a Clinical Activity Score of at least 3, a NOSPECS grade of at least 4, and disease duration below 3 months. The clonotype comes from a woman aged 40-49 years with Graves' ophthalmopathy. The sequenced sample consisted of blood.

The CDR3, as DNA: TGTGCCAGCAGCGGGGGACCCACTGGAGCTCTCTTT. This encodes CASSGGPTGALF. The V call is TRBV12-3 or TRBV12-4, the J call TRBJ1-1; a possible D gene is TRBD1 (5 bases). The CDR3 covers 12 residues.